This entry lists 12 T cell receptor beta chains sequenced from one sample in a study of T cells in Graves' hyperthyroidism and ophthalmopathy. RNA transcripts yielded amplified TCR beta CDR3 regions. With the HTBI primer set, the TCR CDR3 went through a first round of RT-PCR. TCRdb re-derived calls from the multiplex PCR reads in MiXCR, one entry per CDR3 protein. The sample consists of 40,000 to 60,000 distinct CDR3 sequences, around 48% of them appearing once. Sequenced material: blood. The source is a woman aged 50 to 65 with Graves' ophthalmopathy.

This clonotype was observed many times. The J gene is TRBJ2-5, the V gene TRBV5-1; either TRBD1 or TRBD2 may supply D (6 bases each). V was pared by 5 bases and J by 5 bases, with 10 bases between. Looked up from germline, CDR1 is SGHRS and CDR2 is YFSETQ. This CDR3 has 12 amino acids. In DNA form, the CDR3 reads TGCGCCAGCAGTTCGGGGGCGGAGACCCAGTACTTC. Residues: CASSSGAETQYF. The full variable domain, completed using reference TRBV5-1 and TRBJ2-5, is KAGVTQTPRYLIKTRGQQVTLSCSPISGHRSVSWYQQTPGQGLQFLFEYFSETQRNKGNFPGRFSGRQFSNSRSEMNVSTLELGDSALYLCASSSGAETQYFGPGTRLLVL.

This clonotype was detected ten times or more. The chain is built from TRBV7-2 and TRBJ1-1; 8 bases match TRBD1. The V gene's germline CDR1 is SGHTA and CDR2 FQGNSA. V was pared by 5 bases and J by 3 bases, with 5 bases of the junction left unmatched. The CDR3 has 14 residues. Here the CDR3 DNA reads TGTGCCAGCAGCCAAGTGACAGGGGACACTGAAGCTTTCTTT. The encoded protein is CASSQVTGDTEAFF.

In its sample, this clonotype was seen many times. The chain combines TRBV5-4 with TRBJ2-3; no definite D call. The CDR3 has 15 residues. From germline, CDR1 is SGHNT and CDR2 YYREEE (reference sequence). The ends were cut back, 4 bases at V and 2 bases at J, with 14 bases in the middle. The chain's CDR3 is CASSAEIGITDTQYF. In DNA form, the CDR3 reads TGTGCCAGCAGCGCGGAAATCGGCATCACAGATACGCAGTATTTT.

This clonotype was detected ten times or more. This sequence joins TRBV2 and TRBJ2-6; no reliable D call. The CDR3 covers 19 residues. Germline lookup yields CDR1 SNHLY and CDR2 FYNNEI. V was clipped by 5 bases and J by 0 bases, with 20 bases between them. This CDR3 is CASSRNAGSLSSGANVLTF. In DNA, the CDR3 is TGTGCCAGCAGTAGAAACGCAGGCTCCCTAAGCTCTGGGGCCAACGTCCTGACTTTC. Variable domain in full (rest from reference TRBV2 and TRBJ2-6): EPEVTQTPSHQVTQMGQEVILRCVPISNHLYFYWYRQILGQKVEFLVSFYNNEISEKSEIFDDQFSVERPDGSNFTLKIRSTKLEDSAMYFCASSRNAGSLSSGANVLTFGAGSRLTVL.

Worth noting for this clonotype: Germline is not matched at one junction end, which may reflect a read error. V is TRBV5-5 and J is TRBJ2-2, with D possibly being TRBD1 or TRBD2 (5 bases each). The germline V gene encodes CDR1 SGHKS and CDR2 YYEKEE (reference sequence). The CDR3 length is 14 residues. This CDR3 reads CAEQTDANTGDLFF. In DNA, the CDR3 is TGTGCCGAACAGACAGACGCGAACACCGGGGACCTGTTTTTT.

The chain joins TRBV16 to TRBJ1-1, with D possibly TRBD1 on 6 matching bases. Trimming removed 6 bases at V and 2 bases at J, with 13 bases between. The length of the CDR3 is 14 residues. Per the germline V gene, CDR1 is KGHSY and CDR2 is FQNENV. CDR3 coding DNA: TGTGCCAGCAGTCGGGACACTAGTAACACTGAAGCTTTCTTT. Its protein product is CASSRDTSNTEAFF.

This chain joins TRBV5-4 and TRBJ2-5, with 8 bases lining up with TRBD1. The CDR3 has 13 residues. Germline assignment: CDR1 SGHNT and CDR2 YYREEE (reference sequence). Trimming cost V 6 bases and J 5 bases; bases outside gene matches: 6. The CDR3 spells CASTQGASETQYF. The CDR3 DNA reads TGTGCCAGCACCCAGGGGGCGAGCGAGACCCAGTACTTC.

The V gene is TRBV2, the J gene TRBJ2-7; 9 nucleotides line up with TRBD2. Germline-derived CDR1 and CDR2 are SNHLY and FYNNEI. With V trimmed by 5 bases and J by 9 bases, 8 bases remained unmatched. CDR3 size: 13 residues. The CDR3 nucleotides are TGTGCCAGCAGTTCCCGGACTAGCGTCGTGCAGTACTTC. It encodes CASSSRTSVVQYF.

Of note for this clonotype: Here the CDR3 omits its conserved ending phenylalanine or tryptophan, so a read error is the likely source. The chain recombines TRBV7-3 with TRBJ2-1, with TRBD2 matching 13 bases. Germline lookup yields CDR1 SGHTA and CDR2 FQGTGA. The CDR3 runs 14 residues. With V trimmed by 4 bases and J by 13 bases, 7 bases remained unmatched. CDR3 coding DNA: TGTGCCAGCAGCTGCTTGACTAGCGGGGGGCCCCAGTTCTCC. Translation: CASSCLTSGGPQFS.

This clonotype was detected many times. This chain links TRBV6-4 with TRBJ1-2, with 7 positions matching TRBD1. Losses at the gene ends were 5 bases for V and 8 bases for J; bases not matched to a gene: 5. Germline CDR1 MRHNA, CDR2 SNTAGT. CDR3 length: 12 amino acids. DNA of the CDR3: TGTGCCAGCAGTTCAGGGACAGAGGGCTACACCTTC. It specifies CASSSGTEGYTF.

The sample holds many counts of this clonotype. The chain links TRBV20-1 to TRBJ1-5; 9 bases agree with TRBD1. Germline loops: CDR1 DFQATT, CDR2 SNEGSKA (reference sequence). V shed 0 bases and J 4 bases; nucleotides not matched to a gene: 4. This CDR3 comprises 15 residues. The CDR3 bases are TGCAGTGCTAGAGAAACAGGGGGCTGGAATCAGCCCCAGCATTTT. Protein sequence: CSARETGGWNQPQHF.

This clonotype has a single count. The rearrangement uses TRBV9 and TRBJ2-7; perhaps TRBD1 as D (5 bases). Germline loops: CDR1 SGDLS, CDR2 YYNGEE. The CDR3 is made up of 14 amino acids. V was pared by 0 bases and J by 2 bases, with 9 bases between. CDR3 sequence: CASSVGTPTYEQYF. In DNA, the CDR3 is TGTGCCAGCAGCGTAGGGACACCCACCTACGAGCAGTACTTC.